One and the same sample provided the 8 T cell receptor beta chains below, sequenced in a study of blood T cell repertoires in COVID-19. Sequencing was performed with immunoSEQ multiplex PCR; in TCRdb, only in-frame clones are kept and a portion is missing. This table has tens of thousands of clones, about nine tenths appearing once. The sequenced sample consisted of peripheral blood. Every receptor here comes from a woman between 65 and 79 years old with active COVID-19.

The rearrangement uses TRBV7-2 and TRBJ2-1, with 7 bases matching TRBD2. The CDR3 loop spans 15 amino acids. V lost 0 bases and J lost 4; bases outside the gene matches: 3. Germline V gives CDR1 SGHTA, CDR2 FQGNSA. In DNA, the CDR3 is TGTGCCAGCAGCTTAGCGAGCGGGGATTACAATGAGCAGTTCTTC. Its translation is CASSLASGDYNEQFF.

A few counts support this clone. This chain links TRBV21-1 with TRBJ1-5. TRBV21-1 is described as a pseudogene. The CDR3 spans 14 residues. The CDR3 DNA reads TGTGCCAGCAGCAAAGGAGCGGGGCCTCAGCCCCAGCATTTT. Residues: CASSKGAGPQPQHF.

This clone has just a few counts. V and J are TRBV7-8 and TRBJ1-2; D perhaps matches TRBD1 (5 bases). Trimming took off 1 base at V and 4 bases at J, with 16 bases between the two ends. The CDR3 is made up of 16 amino acids. CDR1 and CDR2 from the germline V gene are SGHVS and FQNEAQ. DNA of the CDR3: TGTGCCAGCAGCTTAGTAGGAGGGGAAAGCGGCTATGGCTACACCTTC. Residues: CASSLVGGESGYGYTF.

In this sample, this clone turned up a few times. The chain is built from TRBV7-9 and TRBJ1-2; no firm D call. The germline V gene encodes CDR1 SEHNR and CDR2 FQNEAQ (reference sequence). V lost 5 bases and J 13 bases, leaving 20 bases between the germline ends. CDR3 length: 13 amino acids. In nucleotides, the CDR3 is TGTGCCAGCAGCCTACCGGGAAATCCTCTTCGCACCTTC. Translation gives CASSLPGNPLRTF.

The rearrangement joins TRBV6-5 to TRBJ2-1; possibly TRBD1 for D (5 bases). This CDR3 contains 13 residues. CDR1 and CDR2 from the germline V gene are MNHEY and SVGAGI. V dropped 7 bases and J dropped 0 bases, with 7 bases sitting between them. The CDR3 DNA follows: TGTGCCAGCATAGACAGCTCCTACAATGAGCAGTTCTTC. Translating it yields CASIDSSYNEQFF.

The rearrangement uses TRBV7-8 and TRBJ1-1, with D hard to call. CDR3 length equals 14 residues. Germline loops: CDR1 SGHVS, CDR2 FQNEAQ. The V end was cut by 8 bases, the J end by 1 base, with 14 bases between. CDR3 sequence (DNA): TGTGCCAGCGCTCTACGGCGGGGGAACACTGAAGCTTTCTTT. Translation gives CASALRRGNTEAFF.

The gene calls are TRBV5-5 and TRBJ2-7; tentatively, D is TRBD1 (6 bases). Germline CDR1 and CDR2: SGHKS and YYEKEE (reference sequence). With 4 bases removed from V and 4 bases from J, the gap between germline ends came to 15 bases. The CDR3 length is 14 residues. The CDR3 protein is CASSPTGTPYEQYF. CDR3 DNA sequence: TGTGCCAGCAGCCCCACCGGGACACCATACGAGCAGTACTTC. The entire variable domain, with the rest obtained from reference TRBV5-5 and TRBJ2-7, is as follows: DAGVTQSPTHLIKTRGQQVTLRCSPISGHKSVSWYQQVLGQGPQFIFQYYEKEERGRGNFPDRFSARQFPNYSSELNVNALLLGDSALYLCASSPTGTPYEQYFGPGTRLTVT.

V is TRBV7-2 and J is TRBJ2-6; D is perhaps TRBD2 (6 bases). This CDR3 comprises 16 residues. In germline, CDR1 is SGHTA, CDR2 FQGNSA. V was pared by 0 bases and J by 4 bases, with 10 bases between. This CDR3 is CASSLALGRGANVLTF. Here the CDR3 DNA reads TGTGCCAGCAGCTTAGCGCTTGGGAGGGGGGCCAACGTCCTGACTTTC.